The following is a TCR beta chain sequence with its context. The antigen remains unidentified. The data stem from a study of beta chain features in type 1 diabetes. This CDR3 is built from 11 residues. Looked up from germline, CDR1 is MNHNS and CDR2 is SASEGT. V lost 6 bases and J 3 bases, leaving 5 bases between the germline ends. Reverse transcription of all isolated RNA meant that expressed TCRB transcripts were sequenced. The repertoire was sequenced with immunoSEQ multiplex PCR; TCRdb's copy has only in-frame clones and lacks some. The sample has about 53,000 clones, just under 65% seen once; the top ten hold 0.25% to 0.35%. General study points: A potential influence of HLA type upon TCRB rearrangement remained unresolved herein. All four CD4+ subsets of Type 1 diabetes patients contained TCRB CDR3s that were moderately but significantly shorter.

What was sequenced was stem cell memory CD4+ T cells from blood. The V and J genes are TRBV6-1 and TRBJ2-5; D gene ambiguous. The clonotype originates from a woman aged 25 to 39 with type 1 diabetes. The CDR3 DNA follows: TGTGCCAGCAGGATAGAAGAGACCCAGTACTTC. It specifies CASRIEETQYF.